This T cell receptor beta chain was documented in a study of blood T cell repertoires in COVID-19. Across the whole study: Sites across the United States, Italy and Spain contributed samples from acute and convalescent COVID-19.

Authors' processing steps: Reference gene primer amplification in the assay estimated nucleated cell counts. The assay was immunoSEQ multiplex PCR, and TCRdb's table has in-frame clones only and misses some. That table supplies the V and J calls and clone size; D and trimming were determined from the DNA. The table lists around 150,000 clones, around nine tenths of them singletons, with around a tenth in the top ten. The clonotype was recovered from a woman aged 70-85 years with COVID-19, enrolled during active disease. The sequencing sample was made of peripheral blood.

The CDR3: CAISEPTTGGFYNEQFF. The CDR3 DNA reads as TGTGCCATCAGTGAGCCAACTACAGGGGGTTTTTACAATGAGCAGTTCTTC. V gene TRBV10-3 combines with J gene TRBJ2-1, with 8 positions matching TRBD1. V lost 2 bases, J lost 4 bases, and 10 bases stayed unmatched. There are 17 residues in the CDR3. Germline V CDR1 and CDR2: ENHRY, SYGVKD.